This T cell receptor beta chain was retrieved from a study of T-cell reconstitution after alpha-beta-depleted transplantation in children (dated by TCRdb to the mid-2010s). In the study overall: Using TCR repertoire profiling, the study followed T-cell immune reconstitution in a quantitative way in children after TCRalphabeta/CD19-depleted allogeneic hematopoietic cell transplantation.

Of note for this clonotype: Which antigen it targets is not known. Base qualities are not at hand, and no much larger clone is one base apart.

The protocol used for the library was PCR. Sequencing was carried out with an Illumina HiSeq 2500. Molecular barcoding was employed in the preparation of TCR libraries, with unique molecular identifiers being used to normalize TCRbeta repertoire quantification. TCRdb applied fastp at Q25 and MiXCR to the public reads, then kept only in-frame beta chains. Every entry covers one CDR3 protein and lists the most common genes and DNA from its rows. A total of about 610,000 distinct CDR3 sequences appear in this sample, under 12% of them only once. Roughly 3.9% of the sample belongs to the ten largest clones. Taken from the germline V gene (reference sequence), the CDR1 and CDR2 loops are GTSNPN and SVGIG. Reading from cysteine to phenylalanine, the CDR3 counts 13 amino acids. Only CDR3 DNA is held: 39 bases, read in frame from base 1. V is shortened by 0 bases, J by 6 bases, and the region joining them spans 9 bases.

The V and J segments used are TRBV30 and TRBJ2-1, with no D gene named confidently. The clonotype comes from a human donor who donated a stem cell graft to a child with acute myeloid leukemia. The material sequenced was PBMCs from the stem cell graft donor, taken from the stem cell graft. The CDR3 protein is CAWSVASRNEQFF. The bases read TGTGCCTGGAGTGTAGCTTCTCGCAATGAGCAGTTCTTC.